Below, 32 T cell receptor beta chains from the same sample are listed, as sequenced in a study of cytomegalovirus exposure and HLA in healthy donors. PCR involved 60 Vbeta and 13 Jbeta primers. Sequencing was performed with immunoSEQ multiplex PCR; in TCRdb, only in-frame clones are kept and a portion is missing. The sample lists 100,000 to 120,000 clones; approximately 82% were seen once. Sequenced: PBMCs. These receptors all come from a man under 40 in good health and CMV-seropositive.

V gene TRBV18 combines with J gene TRBJ2-5, with TRBD2 matching over 13 bases. V lost 3 bases, J lost 2 bases, and 6 bases stayed unmatched. There are 17 residues in the CDR3. CDR1 is KGHSH and CDR2 is LQKENI in the germline V gene. Here the CDR3 DNA reads TGTGCCAGCTCACCGGTGGGACTAGCGGGGAATCAAGAGACCCAGTACTTC. Protein sequence: CASSPVGLAGNQETQYF.

The sample holds one count of this clone. The chain has TRBV27 and TRBJ2-5, with TRBD1 matching over 7 bases. The germline V gene has CDR1 MNHEY and CDR2 SMNVEV (reference sequence). V dropped 5 bases and J dropped 12; count of bases not matched to a gene: 9. There are 12 residues in the CDR3. CDR3 loop: CASSAGDRVEYF. The CDR3 nucleotides are TGTGCCAGCAGTGCGGGCGACAGGGTGGAGTACTTC.

The chain employs TRBV18 and TRBJ2-3; 9 positions agree with TRBD1. From germline, CDR1 is KGHSH and CDR2 LQKENI. This CDR3 is 17 amino acids long. J lost 4 bases, V lost 0 bases, and 8 bases had no gene match. CDR3 bases: TGTGCCAGCTCACCACCGAATGGACAGGGGCGATCAGATACGCAGTATTTT. This gives the protein CASSPPNGQGRSDTQYF. Full variable domain (rest looked up from reference TRBV18 and TRBJ2-3): NAGVMQNPRHLVRRRGQEARLRCSPMKGHSHVYWYRQLPEEGLKFMVYLQKENIIDESGMPKERFSAEFPKEGPSILRIQQVVRGDSAAYFCASSPPNGQGRSDTQYFGPGTRLTVL.

This clone was picked up a small number of times. V is TRBV5-4 and J is TRBJ1-1; tentative D call: TRBD1 (5 bases). Between the trimmed V and J ends, which lost 0 bases and 0 bases, there was a span of 12 bases. Germline V lookup: CDR1 SGHNT, CDR2 YYREEE (reference sequence). CDR3 length equals 16 residues. The CDR3 nucleotides read TGTGCCAGCAGCTTGGGAAGGGGCACCATGAACACTGAAGCTTTCTTT. Its translation is CASSLGRGTMNTEAFF.

This chain connects TRBV7-9 to TRBJ2-5; TRBD2 aligns across 7 bases. This CDR3 contains 14 residues. Germline V gene data show CDR1 as SEHNR and CDR2 as FQNEAQ (reference sequence). Trimming removed 5 bases from V and 9 bases from J; junction bases left unmatched: 12. For the CDR3, the DNA is TGTGCCAGCAGCCCCCGCGCAGCGGGGAGGGCCCAGTACTTC. Translating it yields CASSPRAAGRAQYF.

The V and J genes are TRBV9 and TRBJ2-7; no clear D. Trimming removed 3 bases at V and 0 bases at J, with 10 bases between. The CDR3 is made up of 14 amino acids. Germline CDR1 reads SGDLS; CDR2 reads YYNGEE. The CDR3 DNA sequence: TGTGCCAGCAGCGCCACGGGTCGCTCCTACGAGCAGTACTTC. This translates into CASSATGRSYEQYF.

The J gene is TRBJ2-3, the V gene TRBV10-1; 7 bases match TRBD2. V was pared by 7 bases and J by 3 bases, with 4 bases of the junction left unmatched. CDR3 length: 13 residues. CDR1 is WNHNN and CDR2 is SYGVQD in the germline V gene (reference sequence). This CDR3 reads CASTGGGTDTQYF. For the CDR3, the DNA is TGCGCCAGCACAGGCGGGGGAACAGATACGCAGTATTTT.

The chain carries TRBV30 and TRBJ2-2; D perhaps matches TRBD1 (6 bases). This CDR3 is built from 15 residues. From germline, CDR1 is GTSNPN and CDR2 SVGIG (reference sequence). V was cut by 0 bases and J by 6 bases, with 14 bases left in between. CDR3: CAWSVRGQFPGELFF. The CDR3 DNA follows: TGTGCCTGGAGTGTACGTGGACAGTTCCCCGGGGAGCTGTTTTTT.

V gene TRBV2 combines with J gene TRBJ1-5; D perhaps matches TRBD1 (5 bases). The CDR3 is made up of 15 amino acids. Germline CDR1 SNHLY, CDR2 FYNNEI. The V end lost 2 bases, the J end lost 1 base, and 9 bases lay between the germline ends. The CDR3 coding sequence is TGTGCCAGCAGTGAACGGCAGGGAAGCAATCAGCCCCAGCATTTT. Encoded protein: CASSERQGSNQPQHF.

V gene TRBV30 combines with J gene TRBJ1-4; the match to TRBD1 covers 7 bases. In germline, CDR1 is GTSNPN, CDR2 SVGIG (reference sequence). Trimming took 1 base from V and 3 from J; bases not matched to a gene: 8. This CDR3 contains 16 residues. The CDR3 nucleotides are TGTGCCTGGAGTGGTCTGGGGGGACAGTCTAATGAAAAACTGTTTTTT. As protein: CAWSGLGGQSNEKLFF.

The chain combines TRBV7-2 with TRBJ2-5, with TRBD2 as a possible D gene (6 bases). The CDR3 covers 15 residues. The ends were cut back, 8 bases at V and 4 bases at J, with 20 bases in the middle. CDR1 and CDR2 from the germline V gene are SGHTA and FQGNSA. CDR3 coding DNA: TGTGCCAGCCAGACTAGTAGCGGACCGGGAGAGACCCAGTACTTC. It is translated as CASQTSSGPGETQYF.

This sequence joins TRBV28 and TRBJ1-2, with D tentatively TRBD1 (6 bases). Per the germline V gene, CDR1 is MDHEN and CDR2 is SYDVKM. V was cut by 3 bases and J by 8 bases, with 19 bases left in between. This CDR3 spans 15 amino acids. The CDR3 DNA reads TGTGCCAGCAGTTTGTGGGGGCTTCGTTCGGAGGGCTACACCTTC. Translating it yields CASSLWGLRSEGYTF.

The chain combines TRBV5-6 with TRBJ1-5, with TRBD1 as a possible D gene (5 bases). The CDR3 has 16 residues. Per germline, CDR1 SGHDT and CDR2 YYEEEE. Trimming removed 2 bases at V and 2 bases at J, with 14 bases between. CDR3 nucleotide sequence: TGTGCCAGCAGCTTAACCCTAGGGGTTGGCAATCAGCCCCAGCATTTT. Protein sequence: CASSLTLGVGNQPQHF. Together with reference TRBV5-6 and TRBJ1-5, the CDR3 gives the full variable domain: DAGVTQSPTHLIKTRGQQVTLRCSPKSGHDTVSWYQQALGQGPQFIFQYYEEEERQRGNFPDRFSGHQFPNYSSELNVNALLLGDSALYLCASSLTLGVGNQPQHFGDGTRLSIL.

This clone was seen once. The V and J genes are TRBV7-2 and TRBJ1-5, with 7 bases that match TRBD1. The CDR3 is 15 residues long. Looked up from germline, CDR1 is SGHTA and CDR2 is FQGNSA. The V and J ends lost 5 bases and 6 bases, in that order; junction bases with no gene match: 10. The CDR3 coding sequence is TGTGCCAGCAGCCTCGATAGAGGGGGCGTTCAGCCCCAGCATTTT. Translation gives CASSLDRGGVQPQHF.

CDR3 residues: CASSQVGFGTASTGELFF. The CDR3, as DNA: TGCGCCAGCAGCCAAGTAGGGTTCGGGACAGCCTCCACCGGGGAGCTGTTTTTT. The chain combines TRBV4-3 with TRBJ2-2; 7 nucleotides match TRBD1. This CDR3 is built from 18 residues. The germline gives CDR1 LGHNA, CDR2 YSLEER. J lost 4 bases, V lost 1 base, and 12 bases had no gene match.

The rearrangement joins TRBV6-6 to TRBJ2-6; D unclear. Germline V CDR1 and CDR2: MNHNY, SVGAGI (reference sequence). This CDR3 region has 16 residues. V gave up 6 bases and J gave up 1 base, with 13 bases separating them. CDR3 protein: CASSPVVLSGANVLTF. For the CDR3, the DNA is TGTGCCAGCAGCCCGGTGGTATTATCTGGGGCCAACGTCCTGACTTTC.

J is TRBJ2-7 and V is TRBV19; 8 positions agree with TRBD2. This CDR3 is 14 amino acids long. V lost 5 bases, J lost 0 bases, and 3 bases stayed unmatched. Per germline, CDR1 LNHDA and CDR2 SQIVND (reference sequence). CDR3 coding DNA: TGTGCCAGTAGTTCTAGCGGGCGCTCCTACGAGCAGTACTTC. Translated, it gives CASSSSGRSYEQYF.

The chain links TRBV4-1 to TRBJ1-5; no definite D call. This CDR3 is built from 19 residues. V was pared by 0 bases and J by 1 base, with 19 bases between. Germline lookup yields CDR1 MGHRA and CDR2 YSYEKL. The CDR3 here is CASSQEPRTDWLSNQPQHF. In nucleotides, the CDR3 is TGCGCCAGCAGCCAAGAACCTCGGACTGACTGGTTGAGCAATCAGCCCCAGCATTTT.

The chain joins TRBV30 to TRBJ2-3; 8 bases match TRBD2. Trimming took 2 bases from V and 1 from J; bases not matched to a gene: 5. CDR3 length equals 15 residues. Germline CDR1 is GTSNPN and CDR2 is SVGIG (reference sequence). CDR3 protein: CAWSIRAGGTDTQYF. The CDR3 DNA is TGTGCCTGGAGTATCAGAGCGGGGGGCACAGATACGCAGTATTTT.

V usage is TRBV25-1 and J usage is TRBJ1-2; D is uncertain. The CDR3 extends over 15 amino acids. Per germline, CDR1 MGHDK and CDR2 SYGVNS. With 3 bases removed from V and 3 bases from J, the gap between germline ends came to 14 bases. CDR3 bases: TGTGCCAGCAGTGACGACCGCGGGAGCTACTATGGCTACACCTTC. This codes for CASSDDRGSYYGYTF.

The V gene is TRBV9, the J gene TRBJ2-3; D uncertain. V lost 0 bases and J lost 4, with 6 bases in between. The germline gives CDR1 SGDLS, CDR2 YYNGEE. CDR3 length equals 13 residues. In nucleotides, the CDR3 is TGTGCCAGCAGCGTAGCCTCCCCAGATACGCAGTATTTT. This gives the protein CASSVASPDTQYF.

This chain joins TRBV7-2 and TRBJ1-6, with no clear D. CDR3 size: 16 residues. CDR1 SGHTA and CDR2 FQGNSA come from the germline V gene. V was pared by 5 bases and J by 0 bases, with 11 bases between. In DNA form, the CDR3 reads TGTGCCAGCAGCCTAGAATACAGCTCCTATAATTCACCCCTCCACTTT. It yields the protein CASSLEYSSYNSPLHF.

This clone was recorded a few times. The chain carries TRBV9 and TRBJ1-2; possibly TRBD1 for D (5 bases). Trimming left V 3 bases short and J 1 base short, with 19 bases between. The CDR3 extends over 17 amino acids. Germline V gene lookup returns CDR1 SGDLS and CDR2 YYNGEE. CDR3 nucleotides: TGTGCCAGCAGCGGAGGGGAGGGACGTTCCTTTAACTATGGCTACACCTTC. Translation: CASSGGEGRSFNYGYTF.

The chain carries TRBV2 and TRBJ2-1, with a weak D call TRBD1 (7 bases). The CDR3 contains 19 residues. Germline V gene data show CDR1 as SNHLY and CDR2 as FYNNEI. With 6 bases removed from V and 4 bases from J, the gap between germline ends came to 28 bases. DNA for the CDR3: TGTGCCAGCAGGGGAAGACAGGGAGGTTGGTCCGTCCGGTACAATGAGCAGTTCTTC. Protein product: CASRGRQGGWSVRYNEQFF.

This chain connects TRBV4-1 to TRBJ2-3, with D tentatively TRBD2 (5 bases). CDR3 length: 15 amino acids. The V end lost 0 bases, the J end lost 2 bases, and 9 bases lay between the germline ends. Germline CDR1 is MGHRA and CDR2 is YSYEKL. Here the CDR3 reads CASSQEGRVTDTQYF. The CDR3 nucleotides read TGCGCCAGCAGCCAAGAGGGGAGAGTCACAGATACGCAGTATTTT.

The V gene is TRBV4-3, the J gene TRBJ1-2; weak D call: TRBD1 (5 bases). The CDR3 has 14 residues. Germline V lookup: CDR1 LGHNA, CDR2 YSLEER. The ends were cut back, 0 bases at V and 11 bases at J, with 16 bases in the middle. The CDR3 DNA follows: TGCGCCAGCAGCCAAGATAGTGGGGCAGGTTATTACACCTTC. Translated, it gives CASSQDSGAGYYTF.

V is TRBV9 and J is TRBJ2-7; possibly TRBD2 for D (7 bases). The germline V gene encodes CDR1 SGDLS and CDR2 YYNGEE. Trimming left V 3 bases short and J 6 bases short, with 19 bases between. The CDR3 sequence is 15 residues long. CDR3 coding DNA: TGTGCCAGCAGCGAGGGATCCGGGGGGCCGGGCGAGCAGTACTTC. Translation gives CASSEGSGGPGEQYF.

The chain couples TRBV7-9 to TRBJ1-6; 8 nucleotides align to TRBD1. CDR1 SEHNR and CDR2 FQNEAQ come from the germline V gene (reference sequence). This CDR3 comprises 14 residues. V was pared by 5 bases and J by 10 bases, with 7 bases of the junction left unmatched. The CDR3 region is CASSRDRPSSPLHF. DNA for the CDR3: TGTGCCAGCAGCCGGGACAGGCCCAGCTCACCCCTCCACTTT.

This clone was counted only a few times. The chain employs TRBV7-9 and TRBJ1-2; a weak D match, TRBD1 (6 bases). Trimming cost V 5 bases and J 0 bases, with 16 bases left between them. CDR1 and CDR2 (germline): SEHNR, FQNEAQ (reference sequence). This CDR3 spans 16 amino acids. In DNA form, the CDR3 reads TGTGCCAGCAGCCCGGGGAACAGGGTTACTAACTATGGCTACACCTTC. It codes for CASSPGNRVTNYGYTF. Drawing the rest from reference TRBV7-9 and TRBJ1-2, the complete variable domain is DTGVSQNPRHKITKRGQNVTFRCDPISEHNRLYWYRQTLGQGPEFLTYFQNEAQLEKSRLLSDRFSAERPKGSFSTLEIQRTEQGDSAMYLCASSPGNRVTNYGYTFGSGTRLTVV.

The V call is TRBV6-6, the J call TRBJ2-7; D is possibly TRBD1 (6 bases). V was pared by 4 bases and J by 1 base, with 11 bases between. CDR3 length: 14 amino acids. The V gene's germline CDR1 is MNHNY and CDR2 SVGAGI (reference sequence). Here the CDR3 DNA reads TGTGCCAGCAGTTGGGACACCAGGTCCTACGAGCAGTACTTC. This sequence encodes CASSWDTRSYEQYF.

This chain connects TRBV9 to TRBJ1-3; D is undetermined. Trimming took 4 bases from V and 4 from J, leaving 21 bases between them. CDR1 is SGDLS, CDR2 YYNGEE, per germline. This CDR3 comprises 17 residues. The CDR3 DNA reads TGTGCCAGCAGCCCAAGCCCAACGGGAGCCGTGGGAAACACCATATATTTT. This codes for CASSPSPTGAVGNTIYF.

This chain uses TRBV6-1 with TRBJ1-3; D unresolved. This CDR3 comprises 15 residues. V shed 4 bases and J shed 2 bases, with 12 bases lying between them. Germline V gene data show CDR1 as MNHNS and CDR2 as SASEGT. The CDR3 here is CASSAQHGTGNTIYF. The CDR3, as DNA: TGTGCCAGCAGTGCCCAACACGGGACTGGAAACACCATATATTTT.